One and the same sample provided the 11 T cell receptor beta chains below, sequenced in a study of technical replicates of blood from a handful of donors. Sequenced by immunoSEQ multiplex PCR; TCRdb stores in-frame clones only, minus some. The sample has 76,000 or so clones; roughly nine tenths are singletons. The specimen was T cells isolated from PBMCs. These receptors originate from a human donor in good health.

The chain carries TRBV28 and TRBJ2-3, with TRBD1 matching over 10 bases. CDR1 and CDR2 from the germline V gene are MDHEN and SYDVKM. The V and J ends lost 5 bases and 1 base, in that order; junction bases with no gene match: 0. This CDR3 is 14 amino acids long. CDR3 bases: TGTGCCAGCAGTGGGACAGGGGGCACAGATACGCAGTATTTT. It codes for CASSGTGGTDTQYF.

The chain joins TRBV10-1 to TRBJ2-1; the D gene is possibly TRBD1 (6 bases). CDR1 is WNHNN and CDR2 is SYGVQD in the germline V gene (reference sequence). The CDR3 length is 12 residues. The V end lost 4 bases, the J end lost 10 bases, and 11 bases lay between the germline ends. The CDR3 sequence: CASSGRGSEQFF. In DNA, the CDR3 is TGCGCCAGCAGTGGCAGGGGCAGCGAGCAGTTCTTC.

This chain uses TRBV30 with TRBJ2-1, with D possibly matching TRBD2 (5 bases). CDR3 length: 15 residues. Trimming stripped 0 bases from V and 3 bases from J, with 12 bases between. CDR1 is GTSNPN and CDR2 is SVGIG in the germline V gene (reference sequence). As DNA, the CDR3 is TGTGCCTGGAGTGTGGAGGTTTCAGTCTACAATGAGCAGTTCTTC. This codes for CAWSVEVSVYNEQFF. Drawing the rest from reference TRBV30 and TRBJ2-1, the complete variable domain is SQTIHQWPATLVQPVGSPLSLECTVEGTSNPNLYWYRQAAGRGLQLLFYSVGIGQISSEVPQNLSASRPQDRQFILSSKKLLLSDSGFYLCAWSVEVSVYNEQFFGPGTRLTVL.

This rearrangement joins TRBV5-1 to TRBJ2-1, with 10 bases matching TRBD2. Looked up from germline, CDR1 is SGHRS and CDR2 is YFSETQ. CDR3 size: 14 residues. The J segment lost 9 bases and the V segment lost 3 bases, leaving 6 bases of the junction unmatched. CDR3 sequence: CASSSGTSVGEQFF. The CDR3 DNA reads as TGCGCCAGCAGCTCCGGGACTAGCGTTGGTGAGCAGTTCTTC.

The chain couples TRBV5-4 to TRBJ2-3, with a tentative D call TRBD2 (6 bases). Germline values: CDR1 SGHNT, CDR2 YYREEE (reference sequence). This CDR3 spans 14 amino acids. The V and J ends lost 0 bases and 3 bases respectively, with 8 bases between them. In DNA form, the CDR3 reads TGTGCCAGCAGCTTGGCGGGAGTTACAGATACGCAGTATTTT. This sequence encodes CASSLAGVTDTQYF.

The J gene is TRBJ1-4, the V gene TRBV9; the D gene is possibly TRBD1 (6 bases). Trimming cost V 3 bases and J 8 bases, with 14 bases left between them. Per the germline V gene, CDR1 is SGDLS and CDR2 is YYNGEE. The CDR3 spans 14 residues. CDR3 region: CASSAGVAYEKLFF. Here the CDR3 DNA reads TGTGCCAGCAGCGCAGGGGTGGCCTACGAAAAACTGTTTTTT.

This chain uses TRBV5-4 with TRBJ2-6, with a tentative D call TRBD1 (5 bases). This CDR3 contains 17 residues. The V end was cut by 4 bases, the J end by 0 bases, with 14 bases between. The germline V gene encodes CDR1 SGHNT and CDR2 YYREEE (reference sequence). CDR3 region: CASSLRVEPSGANVLTF. The CDR3 DNA sequence: TGTGCCAGCAGCCTCAGGGTGGAGCCCTCTGGGGCCAACGTCCTGACTTTC.

Only one count was recorded for this clone. The chain carries TRBV19 and TRBJ1-5; tentatively, D is TRBD1 (6 bases). Trimming took 3 bases from V and 6 from J, leaving 12 bases between them. From germline, CDR1 is LNHDA and CDR2 SQIVND (reference sequence). CDR3 length equals 14 residues. The CDR3 DNA is TGTGCCAGTAGTATGAGAGGGGGAAGTCAGCCCCAGCATTTT. The encoded protein is CASSMRGGSQPQHF.

The chain employs TRBV4-1 and TRBJ2-4, with D possibly TRBD1 on 6 matching bases. The germline V gene encodes CDR1 MGHRA and CDR2 YSYEKL. Deletions cut 0 bases from V and 7 bases from J, with 13 bases between. The CDR3 consists of 15 residues. The CDR3 loop reads CASSQDLSQGNIQYF. In DNA form, the CDR3 reads TGCGCCAGCAGCCAAGATTTGTCGCAGGGGAACATTCAGTACTTC.

The chain carries TRBV19 and TRBJ1-2; the D is unclear. Germline assignment: CDR1 LNHDA and CDR2 SQIVND (reference sequence). Trimming stripped 3 bases from V and 2 bases from J, with 7 bases between. The CDR3 is 13 residues long. The CDR3 DNA is TGTGCCAGTAGTATTAGGCGGAACTATGGCTACACCTTC. It codes for CASSIRRNYGYTF. Together with reference TRBV19 and TRBJ1-2, the CDR3 gives the full variable domain: DGGITQSPKYLFRKEGQNVTLSCEQNLNHDAMYWYRQDPGQGLRLIYYSQIVNDFQKGDIAEGYSVSREKKESFPLTVTSAQKNPTAFYLCASSIRRNYGYTFGSGTRLTVV.

The genes are TRBV19 and TRBJ2-1; 9 nucleotides agree with TRBD2. The V and J ends lost 2 bases and 9 bases, in that order; junction bases with no gene match: 5. Germline CDR1 reads LNHDA; CDR2 reads SQIVND (reference sequence). The CDR3 is 14 residues long. This CDR3 is CASSIIGTSSEQFF. The CDR3 nucleotides read TGTGCCAGTAGTATAATAGGGACTAGCAGTGAGCAGTTCTTC.